These 12 T cell receptor beta chains share one sample of origin, sequenced in a study of blood T cells in healthy people across ages. Next came a second PCR, run for about 7 to 12 cycles, which used a sample-barcoded 5' primer along with a J-beta primer mix. TCRdb re-derived calls from the 5' RACE reads in MiXCR, one entry per CDR3 protein. Counted here are about 770,000 distinct CDR3 sequences, 40% to 50% occurring once; the ten biggest clones make up about 19%. Material for sequencing was blood. These receptor sequences come from a man aged 60 to 75 in good health.

This chain uses TRBV4-1 with TRBJ1-6; TRBD1 might be the D (6 bases). The CDR3 is 17 amino acids. Trimming took 1 base from V and 4 from J, leaving 14 bases between them. Germline lookup yields CDR1 MGHRA and CDR2 YSYEKL. This CDR3 reads CASSQVGGAGYNSPLHF. CDR3 sequence (DNA): TGCGCCAGCAGCCAAGTTGGGGGCGCTGGTTATAATTCACCCCTCCACTTT.

This clonotype has just a few counts. CDR3 loop: CASSLAEPIDTQYF. The CDR3 DNA follows: TGCGCCAGCAGCTTGGCCGAGCCCATAGATACGCAGTATTTT. The chain joins TRBV5-1 to TRBJ2-3; D is unclear. V was cut by 0 bases and J by 5 bases, with 10 bases left in between. The CDR3 contains 14 residues. Germline V CDR1 and CDR2: SGHRS, YFSETQ.

The chain joins TRBV6-2 or TRBV6-3 to TRBJ1-4; D ambiguous. V lost 6 bases, J lost 6 bases, and 8 bases lay in between. Germline V gene data show CDR1 as MNHEY and CDR2 as SVGEGT. This CDR3 contains 12 residues. The CDR3 DNA sequence: TGTGCCAGCAGCCCCGCGGATGAAAAACTGTTTTTT. Its protein is CASSPADEKLFF.

This sequence joins TRBV20-1 and TRBJ2-3; no clear D. Germline-derived CDR1 and CDR2 are DFQATT and SNEGSKA (reference sequence). There are 16 residues in the CDR3. Trimming removed 8 bases at V and 2 bases at J, with 23 bases between. The CDR3 sequence is CSTPSPSLSITDTQYF. The CDR3 DNA reads as TGCAGTACCCCGTCGCCTTCCTTATCAATCACAGATACGCAGTATTTT.

The chain has TRBV5-6 and TRBJ2-4; perhaps TRBD1 as D (6 bases). Judging by the DNA end, TRBJ2-7 fits better; the J call may be wrong. Germline CDR1 SGHDT, CDR2 YYEEEE. CDR3 length: 14 amino acids. CDR3 region: CAGTKQGKGYEQYF. DNA of the CDR3: TGTGCCGGCACCAAACAGGGAAAGGGCTACGAGCAGTACTTC.

This clonotype has just a few counts. The gene calls are TRBV7-9 and TRBJ2-7; a possible D gene is TRBD2 (6 bases). Trimming cost V 0 bases and J 5 bases, with 11 bases left between them. CDR1 and CDR2 (germline): SEHNR, FQNEAQ (reference sequence). The CDR3 length is 14 residues. The CDR3 nucleotides read TGTGCCAGCAGCTTAGCGGGGGGATGGGACGAGCAGTACTTC. Amino acid sequence: CASSLAGGWDEQYF. Based on the CDR3 plus reference TRBV7-9 and TRBJ2-7, the full variable domain is DTGVSQNPRHKITKRGQNVTFRCDPISEHNRLYWYRQTLGQGPEFLTYFQNEAQLEKSRLLSDRFSAERPKGSFSTLEIQRTEQGDSAMYLCASSLAGGWDEQYFGPGTRLTVT.

The sample holds a few counts of this clonotype. Written as DNA, the CDR3 is TGTGCCAGCAGCTTACGACCTCTGACAGGACCCGGAGAGACCCAGTACTTC. It specifies CASSLRPLTGPGETQYF. This chain joins TRBV7-8 and TRBJ2-5, with a tentative D call TRBD1 (6 bases). This CDR3 is built from 17 residues. Trimming took off 2 bases at V and 4 bases at J, with 20 bases between the two ends. Germline CDR1 SGHVS, CDR2 FQNEAQ.

This clonotype was found once. The CDR3 here is CASSPSGEEQFF. CDR3 sequence (DNA): TGTGCCAGCAGTCCATCGGGGGAGGAGCAGTTCTTC. V gene TRBV6-5 combines with J gene TRBJ2-1, with D perhaps matching TRBD2 (6 bases). Trimming removed 5 bases from V and 10 bases from J, with 12 bases in between. The CDR3 spans 12 residues. Per germline, CDR1 MNHEY and CDR2 SVGAGI.

Only a few counts were recorded for this clonotype. This chain uses TRBV4-3 with TRBJ2-7; 8 nucleotides agree with TRBD1. V dropped 1 base and J dropped 3; count of bases not matched to a gene: 5. The germline V gene encodes CDR1 LGHNA and CDR2 YSLEER. The CDR3 runs 15 residues. The CDR3 spells CASSQVGQGGYEQYF. As DNA, the CDR3 is TGCGCCAGCAGCCAAGTCGGACAGGGTGGCTACGAGCAGTACTTC.

This chain links TRBV24-1 with TRBJ2-2; 7 positions match TRBD1. The germline gives CDR1 KGHDR, CDR2 SFDVKD. There are 15 residues in the CDR3. V shed 7 bases and J 1 base; nucleotides not matched to a gene: 5. The CDR3 DNA follows: TGTGCCACCAGAGGACAGGAAGGGAACACCGGGGAGCTGTTTTTT. It codes for CATRGQEGNTGELFF.

The chain carries TRBV27 and TRBJ1-6; D is undetermined. Germline CDR1 and CDR2: MNHEY and SMNVEV (reference sequence). The CDR3 runs 16 residues. Trimming stripped 3 bases from V and 4 bases from J, with 13 bases between. In nucleotides, the CDR3 is TGTGCCAGCAGTTTGAAGTCTTCTTCTTATAATTCACCCCTCCACTTT. It translates to CASSLKSSSYNSPLHF.

There are a few counts of this clonotype. This sequence joins TRBV24-1 and TRBJ2-5; tentative D call: TRBD2 (6 bases). CDR3 size: 15 residues. Per the germline V gene, CDR1 is KGHDR and CDR2 is SFDVKD. Trimming stripped 4 bases from V and 1 base from J, with 12 bases between. Here the CDR3 reads CATSEGTESQETQYF. CDR3 nucleotides: TGTGCCACCAGTGAAGGGACTGAAAGCCAAGAGACCCAGTACTTC.